This entry is about one TCR beta chain. Its antigen is as yet unknown. This sample was taken from a study of blood T cells in healthy people across ages. Findings and caveats of the study: Age advanced and TCR beta diversity per million T cells fell, roughly linearly. The study found TCR beta diversity correlated strongly with naive T cell percentage. Unsorted PBMCs ruled out conclusive naive versus antigen-experienced comparison.

Trimming removed 6 bases at V and 2 bases at J, with 18 bases between. There are 16 residues in the CDR3. CDR1 is MNHNY, CDR2 SVGAGI, per germline (reference sequence). Primers used in a second PCR of about 7 to 12 cycles were a sample-barcoded 5' primer and a J-beta primer mix. Each cDNA molecule received a tag from a template-switch adaptor that had 12 random nucleotides. TCRdb redid the calling of the 5' RACE reads with MiXCR, one entry per CDR3 protein. The table lists fewer than 2 million distinct CDR3 sequences, around 42% of them singletons. Source material: blood. The V gene is TRBV6-6, the J gene TRBJ2-3; no firm D call. The receptor's source is a human donor in good health. Here the CDR3 reads CASSPDEPQPTDTQYF. For the CDR3, the DNA is TGTGCCAGCAGCCCAGACGAACCCCAGCCCACAGATACGCAGTATTTT.